Here is one TCR beta chain with its context. What this receptor recognizes is not known. No much larger clone is present one base from it, and per-base qualities are unavailable. This entry belongs to a study of blood T cell repertoires in COVID-19 (dated by TCRdb to 2018 to 2020). Study-level background: Collaborator samples came from the United States, Italy and Spain and covered acute and convalescent phases of COVID-19. Deeply sampled blood TCRbeta repertoires from subjects exposed to, actively infected with, or recovered from COVID-19 were included in the dataset. The material from the prospective study consisted of cDNA or gDNA derived from T cells, B-cell-depleted T cells, or PBMCs. Sample metadata almost always included a de-identified subject ID, COVID-19 status, age in years and sex. The repertoires were released in a freely available public database meant as a resource for research on the immune response to SARS-CoV-2. Where HLA class I and class II types were available, the types were taken from metadata supplied by the sample provider, not from assay-based typing. Samples came from the ongoing ImmuneRACE study (first 160 participants) plus 1,254 subjects from 6 global collaborators. General findings and caveats noted by the study authors: Clinical and demographic metadata were provided uncurated, with the amount varying by source and participant.

TCRbeta CDR3 regions were amplified from genomic DNA using the immunoSEQ Assay, a bias-controlled multiplex PCR. The authors' analysis ran thus. Nucleated cell counts per sample were estimated from amplification of reference gene primers within the assay. Sequence reads were collapsed and filtered to measure the absolute abundance of every unique TCRbeta CDR3 rearrangement. Productive Simpson clonality was computed per sample as the square root of Simpson's diversity index over productive rearrangements. TCRdb holds this immuneACCESS table with in-frame rearrangements only. Some clones are missing; in checked studies, unresolved V genes explain under half, and the rest has no known cause. The V and J calls and clone size are taken from that table; D and trimming were inferred from the DNA. The sample table holds some 57,000 clones, of which 92% were seen once. About 5.4% of the sample belongs to the ten largest clones.

CDR1 is given as SGHRS and CDR2 as YFSETQ, both from the germline V gene. Inclusive of the bounding cysteine and phenylalanine, the CDR3 is 15 residues long. The sequence is cut down to CDR3 DNA, 45 bases in frame from base 1. V is shortened by 0 bases, J by 5 bases, and the region joining them spans 13 bases. Whole blood was collected in K2EDTA tubes by collaborating institutions according to the institutions' own protocols. For TCRbeta analysis, collaborator samples were shipped as frozen whole blood, as isolated PBMCs, or as DNA extracted from either sample type. The sample was peripheral blood. Recombination connected TRBV5-1 to TRBJ2-3; TRBD1 is possibly the D segment (6 matching bases). The TCR comes from a human donor in a cohort sampled during active COVID-19. The DNA sequence follows: TGCGCCAGCAGCTTGGAACAGGGAAGTGGAGATACGCAGTATTTT. This codes for CASSLEQGSGDTQYF.